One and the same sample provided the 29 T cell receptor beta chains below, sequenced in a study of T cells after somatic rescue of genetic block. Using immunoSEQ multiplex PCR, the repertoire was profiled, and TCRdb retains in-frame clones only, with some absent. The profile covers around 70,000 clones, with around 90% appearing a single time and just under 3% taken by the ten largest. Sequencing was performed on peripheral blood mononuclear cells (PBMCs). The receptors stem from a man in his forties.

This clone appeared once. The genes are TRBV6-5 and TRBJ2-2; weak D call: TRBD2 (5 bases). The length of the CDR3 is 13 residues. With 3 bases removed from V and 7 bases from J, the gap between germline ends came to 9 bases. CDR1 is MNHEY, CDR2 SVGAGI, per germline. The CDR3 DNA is TGTGCCAGCAGTTATGGACGGGACGGGGAGCTGTTTTTT. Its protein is CASSYGRDGELFF.

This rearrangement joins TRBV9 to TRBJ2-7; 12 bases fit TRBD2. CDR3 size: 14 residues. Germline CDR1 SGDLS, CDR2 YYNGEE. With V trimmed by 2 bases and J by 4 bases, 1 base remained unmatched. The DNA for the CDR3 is TGTGCCAGCAGCGTGACTAGCGGGAGTTACGAGCAGTACTTC. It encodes CASSVTSGSYEQYF. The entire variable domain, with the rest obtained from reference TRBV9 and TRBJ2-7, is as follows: DSGVTQTPKHLITATGQRVTLRCSPRSGDLSVYWYQQSLDQGLQFLIQYYNGEERAKGNILERFSAQQFPDLHSELNLSSLELGDSALYFCASSVTSGSYEQYFGPGTRLTVT.

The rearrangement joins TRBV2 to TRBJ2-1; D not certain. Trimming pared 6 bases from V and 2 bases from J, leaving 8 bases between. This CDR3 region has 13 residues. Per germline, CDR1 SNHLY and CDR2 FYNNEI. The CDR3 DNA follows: TGTGCCAGCAGGGCTAATACCTACAATGAGCAGTTCTTC. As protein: CASRANTYNEQFF.

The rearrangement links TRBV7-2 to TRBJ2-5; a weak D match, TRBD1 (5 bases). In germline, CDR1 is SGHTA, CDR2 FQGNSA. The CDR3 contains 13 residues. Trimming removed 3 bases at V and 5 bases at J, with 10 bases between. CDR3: CASSFGQGETQYF. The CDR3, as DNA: TGTGCCAGCAGCTTCGGGCAGGGTGAGACCCAGTACTTC.

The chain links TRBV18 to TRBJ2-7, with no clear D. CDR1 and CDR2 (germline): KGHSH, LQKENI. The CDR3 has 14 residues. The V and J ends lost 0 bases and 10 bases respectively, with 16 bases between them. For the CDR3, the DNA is TGTGCCAGCTCACCACCGAGCGCCATCAGAGGCCAGTACTTC. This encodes CASSPPSAIRGQYF.

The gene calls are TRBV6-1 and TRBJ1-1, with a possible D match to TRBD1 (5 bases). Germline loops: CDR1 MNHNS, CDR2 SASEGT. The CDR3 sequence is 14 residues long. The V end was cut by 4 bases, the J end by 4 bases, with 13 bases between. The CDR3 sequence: CASSVPRASTEAFF. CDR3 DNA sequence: TGTGCCAGCAGTGTCCCCAGGGCGAGCACTGAAGCTTTCTTT.

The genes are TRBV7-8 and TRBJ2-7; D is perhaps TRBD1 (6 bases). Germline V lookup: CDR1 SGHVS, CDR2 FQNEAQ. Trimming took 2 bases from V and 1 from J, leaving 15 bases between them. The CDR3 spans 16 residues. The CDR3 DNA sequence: TGTGCCAGCAGCTTACAGGACAGTACTGGGTCCTACGAGCAGTACTTC. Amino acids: CASSLQDSTGSYEQYF.

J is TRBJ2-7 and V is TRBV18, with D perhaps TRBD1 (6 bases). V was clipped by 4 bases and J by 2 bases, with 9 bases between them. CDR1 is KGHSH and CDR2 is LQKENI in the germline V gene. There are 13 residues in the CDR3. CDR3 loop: CASSRRDTYEQYF. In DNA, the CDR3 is TGTGCCAGCTCACGCCGGGACACCTACGAGCAGTACTTC.

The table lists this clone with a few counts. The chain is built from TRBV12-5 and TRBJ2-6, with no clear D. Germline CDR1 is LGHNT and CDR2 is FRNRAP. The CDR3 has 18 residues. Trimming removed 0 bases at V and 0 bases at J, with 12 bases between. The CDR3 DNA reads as TGTGCTAGTGGTTTGGTGCGGCAGACCCGCTCTGGGGCCAACGTCCTGACTTTC. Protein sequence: CASGLVRQTRSGANVLTF.

CDR3 bases: TGTGCCAGCTCACCGGCCAGCGGGACGACAGATACGCAGTATTTT. This codes for CASSPASGTTDTQYF. The V gene is TRBV18, the J gene TRBJ2-3; 7 positions match TRBD2. CDR1 and CDR2 (germline): KGHSH, LQKENI. V shed 3 bases, J shed 3 bases, and the junction held 6 bases outside the gene matches. The length of the CDR3 is 15 residues.

The DNA of the CDR3 is TGCGCCAGCAGCTTTGGGACCGCAGGTTGGGCTGAAGCTTTCTTT. Its protein is CASSFGTAGWAEAFF. V usage is TRBV5-1 and J usage is TRBJ1-1; tentatively, D is TRBD1 (5 bases). The CDR3 runs 15 residues. Trimming left V 2 bases short and J 6 bases short, with 17 bases between. Per the germline V gene, CDR1 is SGHRS and CDR2 is YFSETQ. Full variable domain (rest looked up from reference TRBV5-1 and TRBJ1-1): KAGVTQTPRYLIKTRGQQVTLSCSPISGHRSVSWYQQTPGQGLQFLFEYFSETQRNKGNFPGRFSGRQFSNSRSEMNVSTLELGDSALYLCASSFGTAGWAEAFFGQGTRLTVV.

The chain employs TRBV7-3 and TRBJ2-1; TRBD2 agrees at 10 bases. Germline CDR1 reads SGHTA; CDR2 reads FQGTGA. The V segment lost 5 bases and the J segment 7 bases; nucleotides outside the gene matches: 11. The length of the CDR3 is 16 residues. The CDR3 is CASSPSLGLARNEQFF. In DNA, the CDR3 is TGTGCCAGCAGCCCGTCCCTGGGACTAGCGAGGAATGAGCAGTTCTTC.

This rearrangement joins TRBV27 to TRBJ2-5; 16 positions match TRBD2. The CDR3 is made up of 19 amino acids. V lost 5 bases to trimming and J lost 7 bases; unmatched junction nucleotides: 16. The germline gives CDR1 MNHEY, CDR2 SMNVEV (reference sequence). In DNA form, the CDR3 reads TGTGCCAGCAGTCAACCGGGACTAGCGGGAGGGCCTAGGTCCGGGACCCAGTACTTC. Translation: CASSQPGLAGGPRSGTQYF.

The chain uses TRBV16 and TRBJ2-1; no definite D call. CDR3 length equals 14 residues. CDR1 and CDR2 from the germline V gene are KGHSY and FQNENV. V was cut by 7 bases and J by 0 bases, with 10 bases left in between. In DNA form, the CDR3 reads TGTGCCAGCACCCCCGGCATCTCCTACAATGAGCAGTTCTTC. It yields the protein CASTPGISYNEQFF.

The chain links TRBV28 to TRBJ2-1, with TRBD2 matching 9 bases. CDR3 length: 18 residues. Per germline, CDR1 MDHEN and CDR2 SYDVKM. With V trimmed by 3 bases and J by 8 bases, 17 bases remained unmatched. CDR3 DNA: TGTGCCAGCAGTTTGGGATTGTTGGCGGGAGGGAGTTGGGATGAGCAGTTCTTC. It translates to CASSLGLLAGGSWDEQFF.

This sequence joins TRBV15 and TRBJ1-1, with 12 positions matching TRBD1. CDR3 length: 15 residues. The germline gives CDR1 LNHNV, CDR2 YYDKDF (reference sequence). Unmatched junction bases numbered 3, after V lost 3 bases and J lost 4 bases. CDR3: CATSRGTGGLTEAFF. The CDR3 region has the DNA TGTGCCACCAGCAGGGGGACAGGGGGCCTCACTGAAGCTTTCTTT.

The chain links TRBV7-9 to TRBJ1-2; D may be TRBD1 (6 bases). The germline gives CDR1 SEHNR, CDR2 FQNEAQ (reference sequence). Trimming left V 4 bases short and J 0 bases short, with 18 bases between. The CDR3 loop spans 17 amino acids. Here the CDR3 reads CASSSFGTSSANYGYTF. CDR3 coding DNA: TGTGCCAGCAGCTCGTTTGGGACATCGAGTGCTAACTATGGCTACACCTTC.

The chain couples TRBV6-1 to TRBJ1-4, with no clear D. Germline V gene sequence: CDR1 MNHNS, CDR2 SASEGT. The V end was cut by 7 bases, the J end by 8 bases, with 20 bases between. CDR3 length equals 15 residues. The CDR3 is CASTRTAGSREKLFF. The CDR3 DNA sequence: TGTGCCAGCACCAGAACGGCGGGTTCTCGAGAAAAACTGTTTTTT.

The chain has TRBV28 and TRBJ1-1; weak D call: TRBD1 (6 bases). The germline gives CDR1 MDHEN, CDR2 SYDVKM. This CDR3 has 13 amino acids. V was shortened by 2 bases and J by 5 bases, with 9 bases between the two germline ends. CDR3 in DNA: TGTGCCAGCAGTTTACAACAGGGAACTGAAGCTTTCTTT. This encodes CASSLQQGTEAFF.

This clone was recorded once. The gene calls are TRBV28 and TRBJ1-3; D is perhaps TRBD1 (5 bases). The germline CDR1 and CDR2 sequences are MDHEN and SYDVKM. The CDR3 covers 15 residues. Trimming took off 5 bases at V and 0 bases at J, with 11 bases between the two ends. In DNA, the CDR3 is TGTGCCAGCAGTGGGACGGTAATCTCTGGAAACACCATATATTTT. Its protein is CASSGTVISGNTIYF.

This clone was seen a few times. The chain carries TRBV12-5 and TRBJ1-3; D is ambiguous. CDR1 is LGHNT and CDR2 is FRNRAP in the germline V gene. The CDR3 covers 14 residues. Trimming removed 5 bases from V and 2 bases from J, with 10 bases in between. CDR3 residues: CASGTEIPGNTIYF. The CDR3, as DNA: TGTGCTAGTGGTACAGAGATTCCTGGAAACACCATATATTTT.

Here the CDR3 reads CASSFGRDTIYF. The DNA of the CDR3 is TGTGCCAGCAGCTTCGGAAGGGACACCATATATTTT. The rearrangement uses TRBV9 and TRBJ1-3; no reliable D call. CDR1 is SGDLS and CDR2 is YYNGEE in the germline V gene. The CDR3 consists of 12 residues. The ends were cut back, 4 bases at V and 8 bases at J, with 10 bases in the middle.

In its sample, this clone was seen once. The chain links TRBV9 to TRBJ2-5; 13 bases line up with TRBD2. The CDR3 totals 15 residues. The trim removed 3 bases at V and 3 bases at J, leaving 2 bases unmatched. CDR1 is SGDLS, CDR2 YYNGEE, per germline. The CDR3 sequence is CASSAGTSGEETQYF. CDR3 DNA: TGTGCCAGCAGCGCCGGGACTAGCGGGGAAGAGACCCAGTACTTC.

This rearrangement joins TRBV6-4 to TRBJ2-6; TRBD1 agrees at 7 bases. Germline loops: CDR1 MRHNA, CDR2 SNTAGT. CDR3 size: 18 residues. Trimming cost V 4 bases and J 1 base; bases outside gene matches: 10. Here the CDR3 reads CASSAQTGQRSGANVLTF. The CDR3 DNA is TGTGCCAGCAGTGCCCAGACAGGGCAGAGATCTGGGGCCAACGTCCTGACTTTC.

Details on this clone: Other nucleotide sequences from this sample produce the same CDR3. The CDR3 loop is CASTGDYGYTF. For the CDR3, the DNA is TGTGCCAGCACGGGGGACTATGGCTACACCTTC. This chain links TRBV2 with TRBJ1-2, with D maybe TRBD1 (5 bases). The germline V gene has CDR1 SNHLY and CDR2 FYNNEI. The CDR3 is made up of 11 amino acids. V was cut by 7 bases and J by 3 bases, with 6 bases left in between.

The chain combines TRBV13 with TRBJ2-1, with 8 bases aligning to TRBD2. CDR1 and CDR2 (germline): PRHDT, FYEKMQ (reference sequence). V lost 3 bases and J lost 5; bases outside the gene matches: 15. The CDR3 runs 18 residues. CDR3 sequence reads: CASSFPSGGALRNNEQFF. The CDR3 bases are TGTGCCAGCAGCTTCCCCTCGGGGGGGGCGCTTAGAAACAATGAGCAGTTCTTC.

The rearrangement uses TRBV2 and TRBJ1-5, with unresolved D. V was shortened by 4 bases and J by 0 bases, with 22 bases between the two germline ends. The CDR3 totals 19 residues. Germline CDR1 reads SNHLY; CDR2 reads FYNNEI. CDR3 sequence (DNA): TGTGCCAGCAGTGTAGTGCGGACGCAGGATGCTTATAGCAATCAGCCCCAGCATTTT. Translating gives CASSVVRTQDAYSNQPQHF.

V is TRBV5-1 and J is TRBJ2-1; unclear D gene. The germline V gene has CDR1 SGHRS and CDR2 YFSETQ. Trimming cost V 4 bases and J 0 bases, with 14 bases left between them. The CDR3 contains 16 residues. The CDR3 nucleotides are TGCGCCAGCAGCGGAACCACCGTCAGCTCCTACAATGAGCAGTTCTTC. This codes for CASSGTTVSSYNEQFF.

The CDR3 sequence is CASSLGQNQETQYF. The CDR3 nucleotides are TGTGCCAGCAGCTTGGGCCAAAACCAAGAGACCCAGTACTTC. This chain connects TRBV5-4 to TRBJ2-5, with D uncertain. V shed 0 bases and J shed 0 bases, with 6 bases lying between them. This CDR3 spans 14 amino acids. CDR1 is SGHNT, CDR2 YYREEE, per germline (reference sequence). The variable domain in full, completed from reference TRBV5-4 and TRBJ2-5, reads ETGVTQSPTHLIKTRGQQVTLRCSSQSGHNTVSWYQQALGQGPQFIFQYYREEENGRGNFPPRFSGLQFPNYSSELNVNALELDDSALYLCASSLGQNQETQYFGPGTRLLVL.